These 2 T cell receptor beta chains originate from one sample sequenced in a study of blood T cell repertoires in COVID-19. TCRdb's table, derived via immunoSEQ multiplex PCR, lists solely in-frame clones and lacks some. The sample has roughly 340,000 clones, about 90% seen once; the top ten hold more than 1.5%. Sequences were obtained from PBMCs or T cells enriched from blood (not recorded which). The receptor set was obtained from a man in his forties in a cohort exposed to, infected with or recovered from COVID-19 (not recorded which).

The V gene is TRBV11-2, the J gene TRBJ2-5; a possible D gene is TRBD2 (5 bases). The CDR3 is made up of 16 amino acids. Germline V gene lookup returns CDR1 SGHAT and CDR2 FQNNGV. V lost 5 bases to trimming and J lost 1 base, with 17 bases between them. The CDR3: CASSPTHPGSQETQYF. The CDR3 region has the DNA TGTGCCAGCAGCCCCACTCACCCGGGATCCCAAGAGACCCAGTACTTC.

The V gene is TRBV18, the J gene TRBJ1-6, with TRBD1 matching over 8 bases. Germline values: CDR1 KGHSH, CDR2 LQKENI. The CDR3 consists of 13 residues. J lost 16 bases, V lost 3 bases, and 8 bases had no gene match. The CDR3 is CASSPPGQAILHF. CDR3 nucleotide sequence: TGTGCCAGCTCACCGCCGGGACAGGCTATACTCCACTTT. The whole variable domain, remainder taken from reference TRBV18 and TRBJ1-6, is NAGVMQNPRHLVRRRGQEARLRCSPMKGHSHVYWYRQLPEEGLKFMVYLQKENIIDESGMPKERFSAEFPKEGPSILRIQQVVRGDSAAYFCASSPPGQAILHFGNGTRLTVT.